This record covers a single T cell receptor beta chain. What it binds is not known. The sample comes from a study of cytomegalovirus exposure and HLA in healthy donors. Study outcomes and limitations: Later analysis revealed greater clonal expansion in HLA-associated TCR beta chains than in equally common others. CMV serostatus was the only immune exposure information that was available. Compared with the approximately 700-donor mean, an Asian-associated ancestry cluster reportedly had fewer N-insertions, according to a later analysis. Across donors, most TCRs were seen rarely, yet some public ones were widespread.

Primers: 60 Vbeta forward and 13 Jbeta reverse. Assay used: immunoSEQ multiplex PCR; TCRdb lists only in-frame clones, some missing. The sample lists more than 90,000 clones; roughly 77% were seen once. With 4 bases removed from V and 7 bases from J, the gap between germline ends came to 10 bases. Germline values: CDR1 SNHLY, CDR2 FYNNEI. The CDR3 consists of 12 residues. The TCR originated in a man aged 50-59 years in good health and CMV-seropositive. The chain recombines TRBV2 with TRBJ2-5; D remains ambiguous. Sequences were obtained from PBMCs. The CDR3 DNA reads TGTGCCAGCAGTGTAGGTTCGGGGACCCAGTACTTC. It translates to CASSVGSGTQYF.